The 28 T cell receptor beta chains below all came from one sample that was sequenced in a study of OX40 agonist ivuxolimab in advanced cancers. The library relied on the immunoSEQ multiplex PCR assay. Sourced from immuneACCESS, this table was stored by TCRdb with only in-frame sequences that have V and J called. A share of the clones is absent; for the studies checked, an unresolved V gene accounts for under half, and the remainder has no known explanation. This sample comprises about 110,000 clones, approximately 90% of them detected only once. Together, the top ten hold under 0.85% of the sample. The material sequenced was CD4+ or CD8+ T cells sorted from blood, taken in a trial of the OX40 agonist ivuxolimab. The receptors derive from an adult with an advanced solid tumor such as melanoma, head and neck, liver or kidney cancer.

The CDR3 sequence: CASKPGSQGNTIYF. CDR3 bases: TGTGCCAGCAAACCGGGATCTCAAGGAAACACCATATATTTT. V and J are TRBV6-6 and TRBJ1-3, with D unresolved. The CDR3 has 14 residues. The ends were cut back, 7 bases at V and 4 bases at J, with 14 bases in the middle. Germline V gene sequence: CDR1 MNHNY, CDR2 SVGAGI (reference sequence).

This chain connects TRBV15 to TRBJ2-4, with 12 bases lining up with TRBD2. There are 20 residues in the CDR3. The J segment lost 4 bases and the V segment lost 1 base, leaving 14 bases of the junction unmatched. From germline, CDR1 is LNHNV and CDR2 YYDKDF (reference sequence). The CDR3 is CATSRVAPTLAGGPKNIQYF. The CDR3, as DNA: TGTGCCACCAGCAGAGTGGCCCCCACACTAGCGGGGGGTCCGAAAAACATTCAGTACTTC.

The chain has TRBV11-2 and TRBJ2-1, with D unresolved. The CDR3 has 12 amino acids. Germline V gene sequence: CDR1 SGHAT, CDR2 FQNNGV. With 1 base removed from V and 8 bases from J, the gap between germline ends came to 6 bases. In DNA, the CDR3 is TGTGCCAGCAGCTTAGTCACCTATGAGCAGTTCTTC. Its protein is CASSLVTYEQFF.

The chain combines TRBV5-8 with TRBJ1-1; 9 positions match TRBD1. Germline V CDR1 and CDR2: SGHTS, YDEGEE. CDR3 length: 15 residues. V shed 4 bases and J 5 bases; nucleotides not matched to a gene: 9. The CDR3 nucleotides read TGTGCCAGCAGCCCGTACAGGGGGCCAGGGACTGAAGCTTTCTTT. Translation gives CASSPYRGPGTEAFF.

V and J are TRBV9 and TRBJ2-1; 7 nucleotides line up with TRBD2. Germline CDR1 SGDLS, CDR2 YYNGEE. Unmatched junction bases numbered 14, after V lost 3 bases and J lost 8 bases. The CDR3 totals 16 residues. CDR3 loop: CASSASGPGGSYEQFF. Here the CDR3 DNA reads TGTGCCAGCAGCGCCTCCGGACCGGGCGGGAGCTATGAGCAGTTCTTC.

The rearrangement uses TRBV10-3 and TRBJ2-5, with a weak D call TRBD2 (5 bases). Trimming took 5 bases from V and 5 from J, leaving 12 bases between them. The CDR3 consists of 13 residues. The germline V gene encodes CDR1 ENHRY and CDR2 SYGVKD. CDR3 amino acids: CAISSGAKETQYF. CDR3 coding DNA: TGTGCCATCAGTAGCGGTGCCAAGGAGACCCAGTACTTC.

V usage is TRBV6-5 and J usage is TRBJ2-5, with no clear D. V was trimmed by 6 bases and J by 6 bases, leaving 14 bases between them. Germline V gives CDR1 MNHEY, CDR2 SVGAGI. The CDR3 contains 13 residues. CDR3 sequence reads: CASSTDPRKTQYF. CDR3 nucleotide sequence: TGTGCCAGCAGCACGGACCCCCGGAAGACCCAGTACTTC.

The V gene is TRBV5-1, the J gene TRBJ1-1; D is unresolved. Trimming shortened V by 6 bases and J by 1 base, and 10 bases separated the two germline ends. The germline V gene has CDR1 SGHRS and CDR2 YFSETQ. The CDR3 has 13 residues. CDR3 protein: CASTIHGNTEAFF. In DNA, the CDR3 is TGCGCCAGCACCATTCACGGGAACACTGAAGCTTTCTTT.

This clone occurred once. The chain uses TRBV6-5 and TRBJ1-1, with D possibly matching TRBD1 (5 bases). This CDR3 is built from 13 residues. Germline loops: CDR1 MNHEY, CDR2 SVGAGI. Deletions cut 6 bases from V and 0 bases from J, with 8 bases between. In DNA, the CDR3 is TGTGCCAGCAGACTGACAGTGAACACTGAAGCTTTCTTT. Its translation: CASRLTVNTEAFF.

This clone has just one count. The chain links TRBV5-1 to TRBJ2-7; D not certain. The CDR3 has 13 residues. V was trimmed by 2 bases and J by 5 bases, leaving 11 bases between them. Germline loops: CDR1 SGHRS, CDR2 YFSETQ. The CDR3 is CASSFQDFNEQYF. The CDR3 DNA is TGCGCCAGCAGCTTCCAAGATTTCAACGAGCAGTACTTC.

The chain carries TRBV15 and TRBJ2-2, with D perhaps matching TRBD2 (6 bases). The V end lost 1 base, the J end lost 3 bases, and 12 bases lay between the germline ends. CDR1 and CDR2 (germline): LNHNV, YYDKDF (reference sequence). This CDR3 has 16 amino acids. The CDR3: CATSRGWGTDTGELFF. The CDR3 nucleotides are TGTGCCACCAGCAGAGGTTGGGGGACTGACACCGGGGAGCTGTTTTTT.

The chain has TRBV7-3 and TRBJ2-1, with a tentative D call TRBD2 (5 bases). Trimming took off 5 bases at V and 10 bases at J, with 18 bases between the two ends. Per germline, CDR1 SGHTA and CDR2 FQGTGA. CDR3 length: 14 amino acids. The CDR3 loop is CASSPGARRVEQFF. CDR3 sequence (DNA): TGTGCCAGCAGCCCCGGCGCGCGGCGGGTAGAGCAGTTCTTC. Looking up the rest from reference TRBV7-3 and TRBJ2-1 gives the full variable domain: GAGVSQTPSNKVTEKGKYVELRCDPISGHTALYWYRQSLGQGPEFLIYFQGTGAADDSGLPNDRFFAVRPEGSVSTLKIQRTERGDSAVYLCASSPGARRVEQFFGPGTRLTVL.

The V and J genes are TRBV29-1 and TRBJ1-4, with a weak D call TRBD1 (6 bases). The CDR3 sequence is 15 residues long. The V end lost 4 bases, the J end lost 7 bases, and 19 bases lay between the germline ends. The germline V gene encodes CDR1 SQVTM and CDR2 ANQGSEA. The CDR3 region is CSVGVRGARSEKLFF. CDR3 DNA sequence: TGCAGCGTTGGGGTAAGGGGGGCGAGGAGTGAAAAACTGTTTTTT.

The V call is TRBV5-8, the J call TRBJ2-7, with D unclear. V lost 1 base and J 2 bases, leaving 7 bases between the germline ends. Germline V CDR1 and CDR2: SGHTS, YDEGEE. This CDR3 is built from 13 residues. The CDR3 sequence: CASSLRTAYEQYF. The CDR3 DNA sequence: TGTGCCAGCAGCTTGCGGACCGCCTACGAGCAGTACTTC.

The chain has TRBV19 and TRBJ1-5, with D uncertain. The CDR3 is 14 residues long. The V gene lost 4 bases and the J gene lost 1 base, with 8 bases spanning the gap. Germline V gene data show CDR1 as LNHDA and CDR2 as SQIVND (reference sequence). CDR3 protein: CASSTLDSNQPQHF. In DNA, the CDR3 is TGTGCCAGTAGTACATTAGACAGCAATCAGCCCCAGCATTTT.

This clone has a single count. The rearrangement uses TRBV4-2 and TRBJ2-4, with TRBD2 matching over 14 bases. Germline V lookup: CDR1 LGHNA, CDR2 YNFKEQ. With 0 bases clipped from V and 0 bases from J, the junction kept 10 bases outside the gene matches. The CDR3 loop spans 21 amino acids. This CDR3 reads CASSQEGLGTSGRLAKNIQYF. The CDR3, as DNA: TGTGCCAGCAGCCAAGAAGGGCTAGGGACTAGCGGGAGACTAGCCAAAAACATTCAGTACTTC.

In its sample, this clone was seen a few times. V gene TRBV6-5 combines with J gene TRBJ2-1; D possibly uses TRBD1 or TRBD2 (5 bases each). Germline-derived CDR1 and CDR2 are MNHEY and SVGAGI. There are 16 residues in the CDR3. V lost 4 bases to trimming and J lost 9 bases, with 22 bases between them. CDR3 amino acids: CASSSLRGGGEGEQFF. CDR3 nucleotides: TGTGCCAGCAGTTCCCTCCGTGGGGGTGGGGAAGGTGAGCAGTTCTTC.

The V call is TRBV5-1, the J call TRBJ1-1; 7 positions agree with TRBD1. This CDR3 is built from 14 residues. The ends lost 4 bases at V and 0 bases at J; junction bases unmatched: 3. Germline CDR1 and CDR2: SGHRS and YFSETQ. CDR3 region: CASSEGQMNTEAFF. The CDR3 coding sequence is TGCGCCAGCAGCGAGGGACAGATGAACACTGAAGCTTTCTTT.

The gene calls are TRBV2 and TRBJ2-3; either TRBD1 or TRBD2 may fit D (6 bases each). The germline V gene has CDR1 SNHLY and CDR2 FYNNEI. This CDR3 spans 16 amino acids. V was cut by 0 bases and J by 6 bases, with 16 bases left in between. Written as DNA, the CDR3 is TGTGCCAGCAGTGAAGCGCGGGCAGGGGCGGGGGATACGCAGTATTTT. It translates to CASSEARAGAGDTQYF.

The chain uses TRBV7-2 and TRBJ1-1; D is perhaps TRBD1 (5 bases). Germline CDR1 reads SGHTA; CDR2 reads FQGNSA. The CDR3 has 15 amino acids. The ends were cut back, 1 base at V and 3 bases at J, with 12 bases in the middle. CDR3 in amino acids: CASSLDWGGYTEAFF. The CDR3 DNA follows: TGTGCCAGCAGCTTAGATTGGGGGGGGTACACTGAAGCTTTCTTT.

This clone has a single count. Sequence at one end of the junction differs from germline and may be a read error. The V gene is TRBV19, the J gene TRBJ2-2; 7 bases fit TRBD2. From germline, CDR1 is LNHDA and CDR2 SQIVND (reference sequence). The CDR3 covers 11 residues. CDR3 DNA: TGTGCCAGTAGTAATCCGGGGGGGCTGTTTTTT. Translation gives CASSNPGGLFF.

The V call is TRBV6-5, the J call TRBJ2-7, with 7 positions matching TRBD2. The CDR3 sequence is 15 residues long. V dropped 2 bases and J dropped 3; count of bases not matched to a gene: 7. CDR1 is MNHEY, CDR2 SVGAGI, per germline. DNA for the CDR3: TGTGCCAGCAGTTACGCGGGGGTGGGCGGCTACGAGCAGTACTTC. Amino acid sequence: CASSYAGVGGYEQYF.

This clone appeared once. This chain uses TRBV29-1 with TRBJ2-3; TRBD1 matches 9 bases. The CDR3 is 14 residues long. In germline, CDR1 is SQVTM, CDR2 ANQGSEA. The ends lost 5 bases at V and 3 bases at J; junction bases unmatched: 6. The CDR3: CSVSGGQGTDTQYF. The CDR3 DNA follows: TGCAGCGTTAGTGGTGGACAGGGGACAGATACGCAGTATTTT.

CDR3 DNA sequence: TGTGCCAGCAGCTTAAATCCCCCTAGCTCCTACAATGAGCAGTTCTTC. Protein product: CASSLNPPSSYNEQFF. The chain has TRBV7-3 and TRBJ2-1, with no clear D. Per germline, CDR1 SGHTA and CDR2 FQGTGA. The ends were cut back, 1 base at V and 0 bases at J, with 10 bases in the middle. The CDR3 is made up of 16 amino acids.

The J gene is TRBJ1-5, the V gene TRBV21-1. TRBV21-1 is described as a pseudogene. This CDR3 is built from 20 residues. The CDR3 sequence: CASSKVWPGPKRASNQPQHF. The CDR3 region has the DNA TGTGCCAGCAGCAAAGTATGGCCGGGGCCTAAGAGGGCGAGCAATCAGCCCCAGCATTTT.

This chain uses TRBV2 with TRBJ1-2, with TRBD1 identical over 7 bases. This CDR3 has 14 residues. Trimming cost V 4 bases and J 1 base; bases outside gene matches: 3. Germline CDR1 is SNHLY and CDR2 is FYNNEI. CDR3 bases: TGTGCCAGCAGTGTACAGGGGCGTAACTATGGCTACACCTTC. Its protein is CASSVQGRNYGYTF.

V and J are TRBV6-1 and TRBJ1-2; 8 nucleotides match TRBD1. The CDR3 sequence is 14 residues long. Germline trimming cut 1 base from V and 8 bases from J; bases unmatched to any gene: 6. Germline V lookup: CDR1 MNHNS, CDR2 SASEGT. CDR3 in DNA: TGTGCCAGCAGTGAAGTGGACAGGGATCGGGGCTACACCTTC. Encoded protein: CASSEVDRDRGYTF.

The CDR3 protein is CASSGQGYNEQFF. CDR3 sequence (DNA): TGTGCCAGCAGCGGACAGGGCTACAATGAGCAGTTCTTC. The V call is TRBV7-9, the J call TRBJ2-1; 8 positions match TRBD1. CDR3 length: 13 residues. V lost 5 bases, J lost 3 bases, and 0 bases stayed unmatched. From germline, CDR1 is SEHNR and CDR2 FQNEAQ (reference sequence).